This T cell receptor beta chain emerged from a study of high-grade serous ovarian cancer treatment subgroups. Study-level results: Spatial context was lost because tumors were sequenced in bulk. Repertoire similarity ranged about 0.095 to 0.79 between tumors of one patient.

Tumor tissue was taken before any definitive surgery or chemotherapy was given. Measured with immunoSEQ multiplex PCR; TCRdb has only the in-frame clones, and not every one. Found here are several thousand clones, 75% of them singletons; the top ten hold roughly 5.7%. About this clone: Antigen specificity is unknown.

The CDR3 extends over 15 amino acids. Germline V lookup: CDR1 MNHEY, CDR2 SMNVEV (reference sequence). The V gene end was trimmed by 5 bases and the J gene end by 15 bases; junction bases not matched to a gene: 18. The chain combines TRBV27 with TRBJ2-1; 8 nucleotides agree with TRBD2. This clonotype originated in a human patient with high-grade serous ovarian cancer. Input material: tumor tissue. This chain's CDR3 is CASSRYGAGGQSGFF. The CDR3 DNA follows: TGTGCCAGCAGTCGTTACGGGGCGGGGGGTCAATCGGGGTTCTTC.